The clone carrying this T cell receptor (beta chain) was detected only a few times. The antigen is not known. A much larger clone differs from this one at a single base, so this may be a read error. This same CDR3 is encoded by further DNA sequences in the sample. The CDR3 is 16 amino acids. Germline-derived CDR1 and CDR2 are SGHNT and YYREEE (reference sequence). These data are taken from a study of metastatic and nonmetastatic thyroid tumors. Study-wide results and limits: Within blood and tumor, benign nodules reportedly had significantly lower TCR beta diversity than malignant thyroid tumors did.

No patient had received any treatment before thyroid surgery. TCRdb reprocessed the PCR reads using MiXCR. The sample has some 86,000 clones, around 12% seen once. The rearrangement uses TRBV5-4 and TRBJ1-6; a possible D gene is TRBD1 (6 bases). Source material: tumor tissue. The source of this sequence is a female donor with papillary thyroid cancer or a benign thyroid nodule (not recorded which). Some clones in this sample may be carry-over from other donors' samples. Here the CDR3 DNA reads TGCGCCAGCAGCTTTTCCCGGGGGGCGATGAACTCACCCCTCCACTTT. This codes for CASSFSRGAMNSPLHF.